The next 30 T cell receptor beta chains were all read from a single sample in a study of blood T cell repertoires in COVID-19. TCRdb's copy holds only in-frame clones and misses some; the assay was immunoSEQ multiplex PCR. In the table there are 490,000 or so clones, approximately 90% of which are singletons. Material: PBMCs or T cells enriched from blood (not recorded which). Receptors originate from a woman in her sixties who had recovered from COVID-19.

This chain uses TRBV18 with TRBJ1-2, with D unclear. Trimming pared 6 bases from V and 10 bases from J, leaving 15 bases between. Germline V CDR1 and CDR2: KGHSH, LQKENI. The length of the CDR3 is 12 residues. In DNA, the CDR3 is TGTGCCAGCTCCGGGATGACCCCAAACTACACCTTC. Protein: CASSGMTPNYTF.

CDR3 in amino acids: CASSMWDRGTDTQYF. CDR3 coding DNA: TGTGCCAGTAGTATGTGGGACAGGGGGACAGATACGCAGTATTTT. The V call is TRBV19, the J call TRBJ2-3; 11 bases align to TRBD1. Trimming at V came to 3 bases and at J to 3 bases, leaving 2 bases not matched to a gene. Germline V lookup: CDR1 LNHDA, CDR2 SQIVND (reference sequence). The CDR3 totals 15 residues. Full variable domain (remainder filled in from reference TRBV19 and TRBJ2-3): DGGITQSPKYLFRKEGQNVTLSCEQNLNHDAMYWYRQDPGQGLRLIYYSQIVNDFQKGDIAEGYSVSREKKESFPLTVTSAQKNPTAFYLCASSMWDRGTDTQYFGPGTRLTVL.

This sequence joins TRBV19 and TRBJ1-4; TRBD1 matches at 7 bases. Losses at the gene ends were 5 bases for V and 3 bases for J; bases not matched to a gene: 6. CDR3 length: 15 amino acids. Germline V gene data show CDR1 as LNHDA and CDR2 as SQIVND (reference sequence). The CDR3 reads CASSPGGSANEKLFF. CDR3 sequence (DNA): TGTGCCAGTAGTCCAGGGGGTTCGGCTAATGAAAAACTGTTTTTT.

The chain employs TRBV5-1 and TRBJ1-4; TRBD1 matches at 11 bases. Unmatched junction bases numbered 5, after V lost 2 bases and J lost 8 bases. The CDR3 length is 15 residues. Looked up from germline, CDR1 is SGHRS and CDR2 is YFSETQ. CDR3 amino acids: CASSLSGTGGEKLFF. The CDR3 DNA sequence: TGCGCCAGCAGCTTAAGTGGGACAGGGGGAGAAAAACTGTTTTTT. Based on the CDR3 plus reference TRBV5-1 and TRBJ1-4, the full variable domain is KAGVTQTPRYLIKTRGQQVTLSCSPISGHRSVSWYQQTPGQGLQFLFEYFSETQRNKGNFPGRFSGRQFSNSRSEMNVSTLELGDSALYLCASSLSGTGGEKLFFGSGTQLSVL.

This clone came up a few times. The J gene is TRBJ2-2, the V gene TRBV7-8, with 15 bases that match TRBD2. The CDR3 spans 19 residues. The junction had 9 bases not matched to a gene; V was cut back by 1 base and J by 6 bases. Germline lookup yields CDR1 SGHVS and CDR2 FQNEAQ. The DNA of the CDR3 is TGTGCCAGCAGCTTAGAGGGACTAGCGGGGGGCCGGTTGTCCGGGGAGCTGTTTTTT. As protein: CASSLEGLAGGRLSGELFF.

The chain recombines TRBV2 with TRBJ1-2; TRBD1 matches at 8 bases. V lost 4 bases, J lost 8 bases, and 9 bases stayed unmatched. The CDR3 consists of 14 residues. The germline V gene has CDR1 SNHLY and CDR2 FYNNEI. CDR3 coding DNA: TGTGCCAGCAGTGGCGGCCAGGGGGCGCGGGGCTACACCTTC. Protein product: CASSGGQGARGYTF.

The rearrangement links TRBV18 to TRBJ1-2, with D maybe TRBD1 (6 bases). Germline values: CDR1 KGHSH, CDR2 LQKENI. Between the trimmed V and J ends, which lost 6 bases and 4 bases, there was a span of 15 bases. The CDR3 has 14 residues. The CDR3 region has the DNA TGTGCCAGCTCCCTGGGCCAGGGGAGCTATGGCTACACCTTC. This gives the protein CASSLGQGSYGYTF.

J is TRBJ2-5 and V is TRBV5-4; TRBD1 matches at 8 bases. V was clipped by 4 bases and J by 4 bases; unmatched bases: 6. Germline loops: CDR1 SGHNT, CDR2 YYREEE (reference sequence). This CDR3 has 14 residues. The CDR3 DNA follows: TGTGCCAGCAGCCCTTCAGGGGGCAGAGAGACCCAGTACTTC. Protein: CASSPSGGRETQYF.

The chain is built from TRBV5-6 and TRBJ2-4; D remains unclear. Germline V gene lookup returns CDR1 SGHDT and CDR2 YYEEEE. The CDR3 loop spans 16 amino acids. Deletions cut 2 bases from V and 3 bases from J, with 15 bases between. This CDR3 is CASSFPRSVGKNIQYF. CDR3 nucleotide sequence: TGTGCCAGCAGCTTTCCCCGGAGCGTGGGCAAAAACATTCAGTACTTC.

This clone was observed once. The chain is built from TRBV6-5 and TRBJ1-6; 7 bases match TRBD1. CDR3 length: 15 amino acids. From germline, CDR1 is MNHEY and CDR2 SVGAGI. V shed 7 bases, J shed 8 bases, and the junction held 11 bases outside the gene matches. The CDR3: CASTRTGPSYSPLHF. The CDR3 nucleotides are TGTGCCAGCACCCGGACAGGCCCTTCCTATTCACCCCTCCACTTT.

The count of this clone is one. The genes are TRBV7-2 and TRBJ2-5, with 13 bases that match TRBD2. The CDR3 is 17 residues long. V gave up 4 bases and J gave up 1 base; unmatched junction bases: 6. Germline CDR1 reads SGHTA; CDR2 reads FQGNSA. The CDR3 protein is CASSSGLAGVFQETQYF. The CDR3 DNA sequence: TGTGCCAGCAGCTCTGGACTAGCGGGGGTCTTCCAAGAGACCCAGTACTTC.

This clone was picked up one time. The chain carries TRBV24-1 and TRBJ2-1; 7 nucleotides align to TRBD1. V was clipped by 4 bases and J by 8 bases; unmatched bases: 7. Germline CDR1 reads KGHDR; CDR2 reads SFDVKD. The CDR3 spans 14 residues. The CDR3 reads CATSDRGIWDEQFF. The CDR3 region has the DNA TGTGCCACCAGTGACAGGGGGATTTGGGATGAGCAGTTCTTC.

The chain links TRBV4-2 to TRBJ2-3; D is possibly TRBD2 (6 bases). V was pared by 1 base and J by 6 bases, with 11 bases between. This CDR3 has 14 residues. Germline V gene sequence: CDR1 LGHNA, CDR2 YNFKEQ. In nucleotides, the CDR3 is TGTGCCAGCAGCCAAGGGACTGGGGGGGATACGCAGTATTTT. Translation gives CASSQGTGGDTQYF.

The chain is built from TRBV6-5 and TRBJ1-1; TRBD1 agrees at 10 bases. The CDR3 consists of 12 residues. V shed 5 bases, J shed 11 bases, and the junction held 5 bases outside the gene matches. Germline V gene data show CDR1 as MNHEY and CDR2 as SVGAGI. DNA of the CDR3: TGTGCCAGCAGTCCCCCGGGACAGGGGGCTTTCTTT. It translates to CASSPPGQGAFF.

DNA for the CDR3: TGTGCCAGCAGTTTGCGGGGGAGCAATCAGCCCCAGCATTTT. Amino acids: CASSLRGSNQPQHF. V is TRBV27 and J is TRBJ1-5; D is perhaps TRBD1 (5 bases). CDR1 is MNHEY, CDR2 SMNVEV, per germline (reference sequence). Trimming removed 3 bases from V and 1 base from J, with 7 bases in between. The length of the CDR3 is 14 residues.

The chain has TRBV11-2 and TRBJ2-5, with TRBD2 identical over 15 bases. Looked up from germline, CDR1 is SGHAT and CDR2 is FQNNGV. This CDR3 contains 20 residues. Trimming removed 0 bases from V and 4 bases from J; junction bases left unmatched: 12. The chain's CDR3 is CASSLELGLAGGRGRETQYF. The CDR3 bases are TGTGCCAGCAGCTTAGAACTCGGACTAGCGGGGGGGCGAGGAAGAGAGACCCAGTACTTC.

V is TRBV11-2 and J is TRBJ2-1; 8 nucleotides agree with TRBD2. The length of the CDR3 is 15 residues. J gave up 4 bases and V 5 bases, and 7 bases lay outside the gene matches. Germline CDR1 is SGHAT and CDR2 is FQNNGV. This chain's CDR3 is CASSRPGLGYNEQFF. The DNA for the CDR3 is TGTGCCAGCAGCCGGCCGGGACTAGGATACAATGAGCAGTTCTTC.

The V call is TRBV6-1, the J call TRBJ1-3, with D unresolved. The V gene's germline CDR1 is MNHNS and CDR2 SASEGT. The CDR3 is 14 residues long. The V end was cut by 3 bases, the J end by 0 bases, with 6 bases between. The CDR3 region has the DNA TGTGCCAGCAGTGAGGGCGCCTCTGGAAACACCATATATTTT. This encodes CASSEGASGNTIYF.

The V and J genes are TRBV28 and TRBJ2-1; D may be TRBD1 (6 bases). The germline gives CDR1 MDHEN, CDR2 SYDVKM. The CDR3 totals 14 residues. Trimming left V 3 bases short and J 12 bases short, with 18 bases between. This CDR3 is CASSFSGTLFGQFF. The CDR3 DNA is TGTGCCAGCAGTTTCTCCGGGACACTCTTTGGGCAGTTCTTC.

This chain joins TRBV6-5 and TRBJ1-2; TRBD1 agrees at 9 bases. J gave up 4 bases and V 6 bases, and 6 bases lay outside the gene matches. The CDR3 runs to 14 residues. CDR1 is MNHEY and CDR2 is SVGAGI in the germline V gene. The DNA for the CDR3 is TGTGCCAGCAGAAGGACAGGGGATGGCTATGGCTACACCTTC. Protein: CASRRTGDGYGYTF.

The chain is built from TRBV5-4 and TRBJ2-3, with D perhaps TRBD1 (6 bases). Trimming took 1 base from V and 1 from J, leaving 10 bases between them. This CDR3 comprises 15 residues. Germline CDR1 is SGHNT and CDR2 is YYREEE (reference sequence). CDR3 bases: TGTGCCAGCAGCTTGCCGGCAGGGGGCACAGATACGCAGTATTTT. Translating gives CASSLPAGGTDTQYF.

The gene calls are TRBV4-1 and TRBJ1-5, with D perhaps TRBD1 (6 bases). Looked up from germline, CDR1 is MGHRA and CDR2 is YSYEKL. The V gene lost 5 bases and the J gene lost 5 bases, with 13 bases spanning the gap. The CDR3 spans 14 residues. CDR3 amino acids: CASSIRGGDQPQHF. The CDR3 coding sequence is TGCGCCAGCAGCATAAGGGGGGGGGATCAGCCCCAGCATTTT.

This chain's CDR3 is CASSPRTGGKGGETQYF. CDR3 nucleotide sequence: TGCGCCAGCAGCCCACGGACAGGGGGGAAGGGGGGAGAGACCCAGTACTTC. This chain joins TRBV5-1 and TRBJ2-5; the match to TRBD1 covers 10 bases. J was trimmed by 4 bases and V by 4 bases; bases with no gene match: 13. Germline CDR1 and CDR2: SGHRS and YFSETQ. This CDR3 has 17 residues.

This clone was recorded only once. The CDR3 DNA sequence: TGTGCCAGCGGGATGACAGGGGTAGCCAAAAACATTCAGTACTTC. Translated: CASGMTGVAKNIQYF. The V and J genes are TRBV6-5 and TRBJ2-4; TRBD1 matches at 8 bases. In germline, CDR1 is MNHEY, CDR2 SVGAGI. The CDR3 spans 15 residues. V lost 8 bases, J lost 0 bases, and 6 bases stayed unmatched.

This clone was seen only a few times. The chain is built from TRBV18 and TRBJ1-6; 12 bases match TRBD1. Germline CDR1 and CDR2: KGHSH and LQKENI. V trimming: 2 bases; J trimming: 9 bases; junction bases outside the gene matches: 2. This CDR3 comprises 15 residues. CDR3 amino acids: CASSPMGQGASPLHF. CDR3 DNA sequence: TGTGCCAGCTCACCAATGGGACAGGGGGCTTCACCCCTCCACTTT.

This chain uses TRBV6-5 with TRBJ1-2; D ambiguous. From germline, CDR1 is MNHEY and CDR2 SVGAGI. This CDR3 spans 12 amino acids. Trimming shortened V by 8 bases and J by 3 bases, and 10 bases separated the two germline ends. This chain's CDR3 is CASRGPHYGYTF. The DNA for the CDR3 is TGTGCCAGCCGCGGGCCGCACTATGGCTACACCTTC.

The genes are TRBV5-1 and TRBJ1-1, with D tentatively TRBD1 (5 bases). V lost 1 base and J 1 base, leaving 8 bases between the germline ends. The CDR3 runs to 14 residues. Germline-derived CDR1 and CDR2 are SGHRS and YFSETQ. CDR3: CASSLRQSNTEAFF. CDR3 DNA sequence: TGCGCCAGCAGCTTGAGACAGTCGAACACTGAAGCTTTCTTT.

The chain couples TRBV5-4 to TRBJ1-4; 9 bases agree with TRBD1. V dropped 3 bases and J dropped 2; count of bases not matched to a gene: 2. This CDR3 has 15 amino acids. Germline CDR1 SGHNT, CDR2 YYREEE (reference sequence). CDR3 amino acids: CASSSGQGTNEKLFF. The CDR3 DNA reads TGTGCCAGCAGCTCAGGACAGGGGACTAATGAAAAACTGTTTTTT.

The chain carries TRBV7-6 and TRBJ2-1; 11 bases line up with TRBD1. Germline V gene lookup returns CDR1 SGHVS and CDR2 FNYEAQ. Trimming cost V 3 bases and J 3 bases; bases outside gene matches: 7. This CDR3 has 17 amino acids. As DNA, the CDR3 is TGTGCCAGCAGCTTTCCCGTCGGGACAGGGGGCTACAATGAGCAGTTCTTC. Its protein product is CASSFPVGTGGYNEQFF.

The chain links TRBV7-8 to TRBJ2-3; 9 bases are a match to TRBD2. Looked up from germline, CDR1 is SGHVS and CDR2 is FQNEAQ. With V trimmed by 3 bases and J by 1 base, 8 bases remained unmatched. The CDR3 is 17 amino acids. For the CDR3, the DNA is TGTGCCAGCAGCTTCCGAGGTAGCGGGGGCCGCACAGATACGCAGTATTTT. It is translated as CASSFRGSGGRTDTQYF.